Sequencing of this TCR beta chain was carried out in a study of blood T cell repertoires in COVID-19. Across the whole study: Two consecutive negative NP/OP PCR tests, clearance, or resolved symptoms defined Cohort 3 recovery.

Participants were placed into cohorts based on the clinical history they reported. J gave up 10 bases and V 0 bases, and 13 bases lay outside the gene matches. CDR1 is SGHTA and CDR2 is FQGNSA in the germline V gene. The length of the CDR3 is 18 residues. Assay: immunoSEQ multiplex PCR; the TCRdb copy retains only in-frame clones and omits some. The data contain some 180,000 clones, around 83% of them seen just once; the ten biggest clones take up about 26%. The TCR sequence derives from a woman aged 40 to 50 in a cohort exposed to, infected with or recovered from COVID-19 (not recorded which). This sequence joins TRBV7-2 and TRBJ1-6; 9 bases are shared with TRBD1. The material sequenced was PBMCs or T cells enriched from blood (not recorded which). CDR3 in amino acids: CASSLAVGDRELRSPLHF. Here the CDR3 DNA reads TGTGCCAGCAGCTTAGCAGTAGGGGACAGGGAGTTGAGATCACCCCTCCACTTT.